One and the same sample provided the 2 T cell receptor beta chains below, sequenced in a study of control samples from healthy donors and cancer patients. Libraries were prepared by immunoSEQ multiplex PCR; TCRdb keeps only in-frame clonotypes and omits some of them. The sample lists 80,000 to 100,000 clones; around 90% were seen once. Specimen: blood. The receptors shown here come from a man aged 25-40 years in good health.

The V call is TRBV6-2 or TRBV6-3, the J call TRBJ2-7; 12 nucleotides line up with TRBD2. The germline V gene has CDR1 MNHEY and CDR2 SVGEGT. Germline trimming cut 5 bases from V and 4 bases from J; bases unmatched to any gene: 6. The CDR3 sequence is 15 residues long. DNA of the CDR3: TGTGCCAGCAGTGACCTAGCGGGAGGGCCATACGAGCAGTACTTC. Translating gives CASSDLAGGPYEQYF.

The J gene is TRBJ2-1, the V gene TRBV19, with 9 bases lining up with TRBD2. The CDR3 totals 13 residues. Germline CDR1 reads LNHDA; CDR2 reads SQIVND (reference sequence). V was pared by 4 bases and J by 8 bases, with 3 bases of the junction left unmatched. The CDR3 DNA reads TGTGCCAGTAGTAAGGGACTAGCCTATGAGCAGTTCTTC. Translation: CASSKGLAYEQFF. Looking up the rest from reference TRBV19 and TRBJ2-1 gives the full variable domain: DGGITQSPKYLFRKEGQNVTLSCEQNLNHDAMYWYRQDPGQGLRLIYYSQIVNDFQKGDIAEGYSVSREKKESFPLTVTSAQKNPTAFYLCASSKGLAYEQFFGPGTRLTVL.